Listed here are 6 T cell receptor beta chains from one sample, sequenced in a study of shared clonotypes between healthy human individuals. The protocol was immunoSEQ multiplex PCR, while the TCRdb copy is restricted to in-frame clones and leaves out a portion. The sample lists roughly 1,100,000 clones; approximately 68% were seen once. Source material: memory CD4+ T cells sorted from blood. Indicated subset: CD45RA-negative fraction. The origin of the receptors is a man between 18 and 35 years old in good health.

The sample holds a few counts of this clone. This chain uses TRBV19 with TRBJ2-7, with 12 nucleotides matching TRBD2. Germline CDR1 LNHDA, CDR2 SQIVND (reference sequence). The CDR3 is made up of 15 amino acids. The V and J ends lost 4 bases and 0 bases, in that order; junction bases with no gene match: 1. The CDR3 region is CASSRLAGASYEQYF. The CDR3 DNA reads TGTGCCAGTAGTAGACTAGCGGGGGCCTCCTACGAGCAGTACTTC.

This clone was detected once. The V and J genes are TRBV10-3 and TRBJ2-5, with no clear D. This CDR3 is built from 13 residues. Deletions cut 3 bases from V and 3 bases from J, with 8 bases between. Germline V gives CDR1 ENHRY, CDR2 SYGVKD. In DNA form, the CDR3 reads TGTGCCATCAGTGACAAGCCCAAAGAGACCCAGTACTTC. Its translation: CAISDKPKETQYF.

This chain uses TRBV19 with TRBJ1-3, with 7 positions matching TRBD1. Unmatched junction bases numbered 12, after V lost 5 bases and J lost 2 bases. The CDR3 spans 17 residues. Germline assignment: CDR1 LNHDA and CDR2 SQIVND (reference sequence). The CDR3 loop reads CASSPETGLITGNTIYF. Here the CDR3 DNA reads TGTGCCAGTAGTCCCGAGACAGGGTTGATTACTGGAAACACCATATATTTT.

This clone was counted many times. J is TRBJ2-5 and V is TRBV11-2; perhaps TRBD2 as D (6 bases). The CDR3 has 15 residues. Germline V gene data show CDR1 as SGHAT and CDR2 as FQNNGV. Trimming cost V 1 base and J 7 bases, with 16 bases left between them. CDR3 DNA sequence: TGTGCCAGCAGCTTAGGGTCGACTAGGGCCTCGACCCAGTACTTC. This translates into CASSLGSTRASTQYF.

The V call is TRBV5-1, the J call TRBJ1-6, with D tentatively TRBD1 (5 bases). The CDR3 runs to 17 residues. Germline values: CDR1 SGHRS, CDR2 YFSETQ. V was cut by 0 bases and J by 10 bases, with 20 bases left in between. CDR3 nucleotides: TGCGCCAGCAGCTTGGAGGGGTGGCCCCGGGGGTCCTCACCCCTCCACTTT. It codes for CASSLEGWPRGSSPLHF.

V usage is TRBV9 and J usage is TRBJ2-1; 10 bases map to TRBD2. The germline CDR1 and CDR2 sequences are SGDLS and YYNGEE. V trimming: 0 bases; J trimming: 6 bases; junction bases outside the gene matches: 3. The CDR3 runs 15 residues. The CDR3 spells CASSVDLAGVNEQFF. The DNA for the CDR3 is TGTGCCAGCAGCGTAGACCTAGCGGGGGTCAATGAGCAGTTCTTC.